The clone carrying this T cell receptor (beta chain) was seen only a few times. Its target is not known. Primers: 60 Vbeta forward and 13 Jbeta reverse. Data came from immunoSEQ multiplex PCR; TCRdb stores just in-frame clones and leaves some out. In the table there are approximately 100,000 clones, around four fifths of which are singletons. The data stem from a study of cytomegalovirus exposure and HLA in healthy donors. Study as a whole: Counted in an early data release were about 85 million unique TCRs from HLA-typed donors. General study results and limits: The investigators catalogued 164 TCR beta chains as cytomegalovirus-associated. Common viral pathogens seemed, in a later analysis, to connect with several of the most significant clusters.

V was trimmed by 1 base and J by 5 bases, leaving 14 bases between them. The CDR3 sequence is 15 residues long. CDR1 is SNHLY, CDR2 FYNNEI, per germline. Sequencing was carried out using PBMCs. V usage is TRBV2 and J usage is TRBJ1-1; D is perhaps TRBD1 (5 bases). This TCR came from a woman aged 45 to 65 in good health and CMV-seropositive. CDR3: CASSEDRGRGTEAFF. In nucleotides, the CDR3 is TGTGCCAGCAGTGAAGACAGAGGGCGGGGGACTGAAGCTTTCTTT.